This T cell receptor beta chain was profiled in a study of shared clonotypes between healthy human individuals. Study-level results: Memory subsets had estimated richness that was generally smaller than that of naive subsets.

The CDR3 is made up of 15 amino acids. Trimming removed 1 base at V and 4 bases at J, with 10 bases between. CDR1 and CDR2 from the germline V gene are MGHRA and YSYEKL. As for this clone: Its target is unknown.

Profiled with immunoSEQ multiplex PCR; TCRdb holds only in-frame clones, not every one. The sample includes about 750,000 clones, 80% to 95% of them seen just once. CD8 cells classed as naive were CD45RO-negative and positively selected for CCR7, excluding terminally differentiated effector memory CD45RA+ cells. The V gene is TRBV4-1, the J gene TRBJ1-4; D remains unclear. This receptor was obtained from a man aged 30 to 39 in good health. Sequencing was done on a sample of naive CD8+ T cells sorted from blood. The chain's CDR3 is CASSQVAGLNEKLFF. CDR3 DNA: TGCGCCAGCAGCCAAGTGGCCGGGCTTAATGAAAAACTGTTTTTT.